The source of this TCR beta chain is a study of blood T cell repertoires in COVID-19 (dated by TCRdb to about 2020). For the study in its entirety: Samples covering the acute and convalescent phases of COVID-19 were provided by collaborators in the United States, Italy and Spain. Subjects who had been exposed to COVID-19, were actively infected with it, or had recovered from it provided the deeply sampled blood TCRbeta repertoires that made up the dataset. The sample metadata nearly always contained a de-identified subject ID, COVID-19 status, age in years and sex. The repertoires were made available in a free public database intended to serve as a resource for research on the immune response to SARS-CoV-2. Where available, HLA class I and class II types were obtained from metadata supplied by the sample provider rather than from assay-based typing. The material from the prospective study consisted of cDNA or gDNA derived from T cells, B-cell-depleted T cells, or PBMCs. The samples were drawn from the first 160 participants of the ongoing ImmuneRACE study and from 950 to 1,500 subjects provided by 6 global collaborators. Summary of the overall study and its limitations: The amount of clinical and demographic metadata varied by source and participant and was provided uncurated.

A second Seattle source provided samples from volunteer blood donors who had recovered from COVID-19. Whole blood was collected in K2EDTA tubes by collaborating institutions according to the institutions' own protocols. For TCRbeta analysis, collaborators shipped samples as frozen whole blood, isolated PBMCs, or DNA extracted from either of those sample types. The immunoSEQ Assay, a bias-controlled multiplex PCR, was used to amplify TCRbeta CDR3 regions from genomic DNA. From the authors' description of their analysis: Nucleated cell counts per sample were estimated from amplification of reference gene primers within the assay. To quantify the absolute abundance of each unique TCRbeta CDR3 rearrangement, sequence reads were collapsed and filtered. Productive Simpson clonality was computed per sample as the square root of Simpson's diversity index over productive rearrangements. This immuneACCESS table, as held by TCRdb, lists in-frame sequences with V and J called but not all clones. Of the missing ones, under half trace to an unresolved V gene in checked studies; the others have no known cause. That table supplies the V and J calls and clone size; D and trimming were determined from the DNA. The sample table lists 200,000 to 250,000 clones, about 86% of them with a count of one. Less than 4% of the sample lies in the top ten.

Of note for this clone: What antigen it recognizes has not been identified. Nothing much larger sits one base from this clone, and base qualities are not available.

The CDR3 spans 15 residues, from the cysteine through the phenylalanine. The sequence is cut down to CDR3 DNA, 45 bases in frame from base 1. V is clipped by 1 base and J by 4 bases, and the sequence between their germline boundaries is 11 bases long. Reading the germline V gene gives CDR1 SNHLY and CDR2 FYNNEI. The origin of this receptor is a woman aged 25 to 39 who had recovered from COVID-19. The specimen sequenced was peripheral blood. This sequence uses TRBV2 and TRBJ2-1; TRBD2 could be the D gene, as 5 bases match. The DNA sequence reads TGTGCCAGCAGTGAAGGGGCTAGCTCTTACAATGAGCAGTTCTTC. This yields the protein CASSEGASSYNEQFF. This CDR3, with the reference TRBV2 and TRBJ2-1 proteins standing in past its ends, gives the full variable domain EPEVTQTPSHQVTQMGQEVILRCVPISNHLYFYWYRQILGQKVEFLVSFYNNEISEKSEIFDDQFSVERPDGSNFTLKIRSTKLEDSAMYFCASSEGASSYNEQFFGPGTRLTVL.